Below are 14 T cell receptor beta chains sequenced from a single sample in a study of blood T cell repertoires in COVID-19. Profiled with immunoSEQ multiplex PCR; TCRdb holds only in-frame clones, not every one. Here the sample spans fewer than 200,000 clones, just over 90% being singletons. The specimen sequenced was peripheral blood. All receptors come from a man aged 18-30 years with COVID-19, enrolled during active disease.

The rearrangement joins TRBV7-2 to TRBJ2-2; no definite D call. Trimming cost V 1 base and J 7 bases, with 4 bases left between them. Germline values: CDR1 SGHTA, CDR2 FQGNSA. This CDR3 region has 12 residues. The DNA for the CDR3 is TGTGCCAGCAGCTTAGATATCGGGGAGCTGTTTTTT. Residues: CASSLDIGELFF.

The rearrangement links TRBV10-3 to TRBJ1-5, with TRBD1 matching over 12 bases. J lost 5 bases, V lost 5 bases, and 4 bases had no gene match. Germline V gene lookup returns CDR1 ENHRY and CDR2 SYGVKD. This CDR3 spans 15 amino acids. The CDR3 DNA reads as TGTGCCATCAGTCTGGGACAGGGGGCTGATCAGCCCCAGCATTTT. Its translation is CAISLGQGADQPQHF.

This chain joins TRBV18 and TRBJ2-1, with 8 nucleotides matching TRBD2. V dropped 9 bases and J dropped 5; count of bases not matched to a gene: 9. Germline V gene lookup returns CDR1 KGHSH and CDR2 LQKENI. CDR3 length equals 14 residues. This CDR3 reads CASNGRASNNEQFF. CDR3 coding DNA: TGTGCCAGTAACGGGAGGGCCTCTAACAATGAGCAGTTCTTC. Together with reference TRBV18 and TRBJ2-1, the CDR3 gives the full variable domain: NAGVMQNPRHLVRRRGQEARLRCSPMKGHSHVYWYRQLPEEGLKFMVYLQKENIIDESGMPKERFSAEFPKEGPSILRIQQVVRGDSAAYFCASNGRASNNEQFFGPGTRLTVL.

CDR3 amino acids: CASSFWGLAGSGELFF. As DNA, the CDR3 is TGTGCCAGCAGTTTCTGGGGACTAGCGGGATCCGGGGAGCTGTTTTTT. The rearrangement uses TRBV28 and TRBJ2-2, with 13 bases that match TRBD2. Germline V lookup: CDR1 MDHEN, CDR2 SYDVKM. The CDR3 covers 16 residues. V shed 3 bases and J 6 bases; nucleotides not matched to a gene: 4. The full variable domain, with the rest looked up from reference TRBV28 and TRBJ2-2, is DVKVTQSSRYLVKRTGEKVFLECVQDMDHENMFWYRQDPGLGLRLIYFSYDVKMKEKGDIPEGYSVSREKKERFSLILESASTNQTSMYLCASSFWGLAGSGELFFGEGSRLTVL.

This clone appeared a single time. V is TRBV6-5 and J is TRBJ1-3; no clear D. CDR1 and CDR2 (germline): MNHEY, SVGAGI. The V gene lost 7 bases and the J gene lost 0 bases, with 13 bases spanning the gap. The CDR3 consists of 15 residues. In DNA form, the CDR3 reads TGTGCCAGCACCCCCAGTCAAAGCTCTGGAAACACCATATATTTT. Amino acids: CASTPSQSSGNTIYF.

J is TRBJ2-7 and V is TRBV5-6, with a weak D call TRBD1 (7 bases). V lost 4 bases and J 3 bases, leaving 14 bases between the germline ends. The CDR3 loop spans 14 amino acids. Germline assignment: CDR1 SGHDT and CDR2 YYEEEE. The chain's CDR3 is CASSRAGGLYEQYF. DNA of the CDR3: TGTGCCAGCAGCCGAGCAGGGGGACTCTACGAGCAGTACTTC.

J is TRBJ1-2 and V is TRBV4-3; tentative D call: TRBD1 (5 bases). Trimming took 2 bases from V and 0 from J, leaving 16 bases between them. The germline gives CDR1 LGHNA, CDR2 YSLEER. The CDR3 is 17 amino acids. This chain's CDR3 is CASSQLSRGTSNYGYTF. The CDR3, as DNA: TGCGCCAGCAGCCAATTGTCGCGGGGGACCTCTAACTATGGCTACACCTTC.

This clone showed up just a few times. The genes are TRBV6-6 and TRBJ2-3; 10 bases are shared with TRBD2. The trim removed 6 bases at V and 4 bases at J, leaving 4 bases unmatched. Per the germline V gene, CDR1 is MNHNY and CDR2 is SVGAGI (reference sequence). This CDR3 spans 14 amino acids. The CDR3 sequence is CASRGLAGADTQYF. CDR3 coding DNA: TGTGCCAGCAGGGGTCTAGCGGGAGCAGATACGCAGTATTTT.

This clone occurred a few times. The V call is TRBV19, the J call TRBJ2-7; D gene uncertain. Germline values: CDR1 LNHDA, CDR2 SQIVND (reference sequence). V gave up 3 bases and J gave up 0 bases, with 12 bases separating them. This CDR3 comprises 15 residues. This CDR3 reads CASSINYQSSYEQYF. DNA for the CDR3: TGTGCCAGTAGTATTAACTACCAGAGCTCCTACGAGCAGTACTTC.

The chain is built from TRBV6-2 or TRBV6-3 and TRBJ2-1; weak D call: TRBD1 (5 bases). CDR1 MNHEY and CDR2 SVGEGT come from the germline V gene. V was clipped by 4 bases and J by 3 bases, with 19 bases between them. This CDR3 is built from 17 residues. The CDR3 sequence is CASSSLRGTPIYNEQFF. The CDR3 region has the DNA TGTGCCAGCAGTTCACTTAGGGGCACACCCATCTACAATGAGCAGTTCTTC.

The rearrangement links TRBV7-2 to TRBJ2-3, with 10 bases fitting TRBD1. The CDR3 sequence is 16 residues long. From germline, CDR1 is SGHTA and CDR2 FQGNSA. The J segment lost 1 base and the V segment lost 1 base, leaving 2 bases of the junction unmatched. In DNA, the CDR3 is TGTGCCAGCAGCTTAGGGACAGGGGGTGGCACAGATACGCAGTATTTT. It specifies CASSLGTGGGTDTQYF.

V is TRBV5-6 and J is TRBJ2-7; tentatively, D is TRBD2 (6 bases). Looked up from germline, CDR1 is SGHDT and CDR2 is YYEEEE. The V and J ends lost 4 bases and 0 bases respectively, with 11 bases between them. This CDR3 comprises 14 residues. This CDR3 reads CASSPGLYSYEQYF. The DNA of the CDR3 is TGTGCCAGCAGCCCGGGACTGTACTCCTACGAGCAGTACTTC.

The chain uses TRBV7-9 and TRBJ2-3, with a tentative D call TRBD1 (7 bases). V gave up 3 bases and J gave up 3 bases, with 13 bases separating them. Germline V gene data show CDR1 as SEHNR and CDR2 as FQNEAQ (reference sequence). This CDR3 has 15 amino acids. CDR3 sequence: CASSLGGQTTDTQYF. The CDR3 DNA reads TGTGCCAGCAGCTTGGGGGGACAGACAACAGATACGCAGTATTTT.

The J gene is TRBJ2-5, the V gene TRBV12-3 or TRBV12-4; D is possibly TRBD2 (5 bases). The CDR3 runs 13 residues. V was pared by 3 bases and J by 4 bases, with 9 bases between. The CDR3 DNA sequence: TGTGCCAGCAGTTTTTCGGGGAGAGAGACCCAGTACTTC. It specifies CASSFSGRETQYF.